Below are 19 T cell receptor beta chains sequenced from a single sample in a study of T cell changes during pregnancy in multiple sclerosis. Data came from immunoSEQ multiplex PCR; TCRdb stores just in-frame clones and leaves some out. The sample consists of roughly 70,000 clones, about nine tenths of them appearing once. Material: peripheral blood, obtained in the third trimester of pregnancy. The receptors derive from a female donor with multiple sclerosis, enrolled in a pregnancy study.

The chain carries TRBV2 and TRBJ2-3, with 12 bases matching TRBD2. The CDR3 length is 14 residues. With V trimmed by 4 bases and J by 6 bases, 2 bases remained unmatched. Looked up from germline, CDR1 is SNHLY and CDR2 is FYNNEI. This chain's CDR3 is CASSGTSGIDTQYF. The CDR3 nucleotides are TGTGCCAGCAGTGGGACTAGCGGGATCGATACGCAGTATTTT.

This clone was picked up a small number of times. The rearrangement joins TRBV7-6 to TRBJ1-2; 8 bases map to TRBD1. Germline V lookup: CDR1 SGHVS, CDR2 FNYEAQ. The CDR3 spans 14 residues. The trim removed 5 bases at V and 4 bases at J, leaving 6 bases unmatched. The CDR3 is CASSTGQGIYGYTF. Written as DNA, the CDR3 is TGTGCCAGCAGCACAGGACAGGGCATCTATGGCTACACCTTC.

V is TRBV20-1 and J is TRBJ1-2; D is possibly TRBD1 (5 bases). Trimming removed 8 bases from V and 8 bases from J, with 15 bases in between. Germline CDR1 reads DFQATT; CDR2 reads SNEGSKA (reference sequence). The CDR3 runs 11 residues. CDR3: CSPGGDAGYTF. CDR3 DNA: TGCAGTCCCGGGGGTGACGCGGGCTACACCTTC.

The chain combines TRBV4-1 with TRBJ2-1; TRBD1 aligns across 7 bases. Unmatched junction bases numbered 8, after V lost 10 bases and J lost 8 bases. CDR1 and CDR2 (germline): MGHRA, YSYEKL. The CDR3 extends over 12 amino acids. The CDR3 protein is CATRDSRDEQFF. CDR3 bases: TGCGCCACGAGGGACAGCCGTGATGAGCAGTTCTTC.

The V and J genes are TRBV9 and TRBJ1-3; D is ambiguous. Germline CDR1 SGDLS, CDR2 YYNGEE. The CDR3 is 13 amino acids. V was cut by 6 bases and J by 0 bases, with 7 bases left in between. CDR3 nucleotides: TGTGCCAGCACCAAAATCTCTGGAAACACCATATATTTT. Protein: CASTKISGNTIYF.

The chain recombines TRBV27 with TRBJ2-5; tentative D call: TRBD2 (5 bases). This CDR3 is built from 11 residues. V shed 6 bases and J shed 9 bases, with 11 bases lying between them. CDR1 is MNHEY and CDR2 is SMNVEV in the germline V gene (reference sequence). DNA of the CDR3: TGTGCCAGCAGCCTCCAGAGGGCCCAGTACTTC. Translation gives CASSLQRAQYF.

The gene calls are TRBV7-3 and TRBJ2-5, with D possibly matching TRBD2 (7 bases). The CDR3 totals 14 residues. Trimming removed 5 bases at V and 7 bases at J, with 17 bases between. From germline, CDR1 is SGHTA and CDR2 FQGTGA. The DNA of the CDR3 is TGTGCCAGCAGCGCGGGGGCCTGGGTGGGGACCCAGTACTTC. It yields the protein CASSAGAWVGTQYF. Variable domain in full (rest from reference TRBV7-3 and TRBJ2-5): GAGVSQTPSNKVTEKGKYVELRCDPISGHTALYWYRQSLGQGPEFLIYFQGTGAADDSGLPNDRFFAVRPEGSVSTLKIQRTERGDSAVYLCASSAGAWVGTQYFGPGTRLLVL.

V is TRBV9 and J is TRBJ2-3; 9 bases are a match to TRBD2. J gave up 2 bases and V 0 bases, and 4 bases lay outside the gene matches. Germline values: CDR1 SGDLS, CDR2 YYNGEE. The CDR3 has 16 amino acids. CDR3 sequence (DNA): TGTGCCAGCAGCGTAGGGGCTAGCGGGGACACAGATACGCAGTATTTT. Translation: CASSVGASGDTDTQYF.

CDR3 sequence: CASSEMGGLQPQHF. The CDR3 DNA follows: TGTGCCAGCAGTGAAATGGGAGGGCTTCAGCCCCAGCATTTT. The rearrangement joins TRBV6-1 to TRBJ1-5, with D hard to call. Germline V lookup: CDR1 MNHNS, CDR2 SASEGT. Trimming removed 2 bases from V and 6 bases from J, with 11 bases in between. The CDR3 loop spans 14 amino acids.

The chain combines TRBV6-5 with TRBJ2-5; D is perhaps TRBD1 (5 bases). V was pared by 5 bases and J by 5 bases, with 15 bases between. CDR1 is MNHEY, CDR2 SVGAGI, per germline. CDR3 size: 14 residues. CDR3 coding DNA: TGTGCCAGCAGTCTGACAGCGCTCGTTGAGACCCAGTACTTC. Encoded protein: CASSLTALVETQYF.

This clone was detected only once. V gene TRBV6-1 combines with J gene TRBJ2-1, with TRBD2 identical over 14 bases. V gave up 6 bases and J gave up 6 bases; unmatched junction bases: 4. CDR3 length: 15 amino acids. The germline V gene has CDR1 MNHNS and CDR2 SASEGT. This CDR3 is CASRGLAGDSNEQFF. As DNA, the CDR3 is TGTGCCAGCAGGGGACTAGCGGGAGACAGCAATGAGCAGTTCTTC.

The CDR3 loop is CASSQETSGSFDEQFF. CDR3 nucleotide sequence: TGCGCCAGCAGCCAAGAGACTAGCGGGAGTTTCGATGAGCAGTTCTTC. The rearrangement uses TRBV4-1 and TRBJ2-1; 12 bases line up with TRBD2. The junction had 5 bases not matched to a gene; V was cut back by 0 bases and J by 8 bases. The CDR3 sequence is 16 residues long. Per germline, CDR1 MGHRA and CDR2 YSYEKL.

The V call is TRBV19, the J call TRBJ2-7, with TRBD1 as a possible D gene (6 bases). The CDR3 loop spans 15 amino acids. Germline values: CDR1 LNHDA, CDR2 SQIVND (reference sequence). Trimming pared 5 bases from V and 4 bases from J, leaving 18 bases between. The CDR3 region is CASSLSDSVGYEQYF. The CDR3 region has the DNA TGTGCCAGTAGTCTCTCGGACAGTGTGGGATACGAGCAGTACTTC.

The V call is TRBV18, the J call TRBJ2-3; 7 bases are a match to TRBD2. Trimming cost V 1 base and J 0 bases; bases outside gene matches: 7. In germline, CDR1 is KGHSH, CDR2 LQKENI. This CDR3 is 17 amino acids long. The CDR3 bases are TGTGCCAGCTCACCACTGGGAGGGCACTCTAGCACAGATACGCAGTATTTT. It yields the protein CASSPLGGHSSTDTQYF.

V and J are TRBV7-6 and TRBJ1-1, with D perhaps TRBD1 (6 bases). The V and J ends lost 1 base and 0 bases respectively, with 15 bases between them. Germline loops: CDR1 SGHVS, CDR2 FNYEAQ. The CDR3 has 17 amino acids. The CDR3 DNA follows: TGTGCCAGCAGCTTAGTAGTCGAGGGGGACATGAACACTGAAGCTTTCTTT. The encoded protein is CASSLVVEGDMNTEAFF.

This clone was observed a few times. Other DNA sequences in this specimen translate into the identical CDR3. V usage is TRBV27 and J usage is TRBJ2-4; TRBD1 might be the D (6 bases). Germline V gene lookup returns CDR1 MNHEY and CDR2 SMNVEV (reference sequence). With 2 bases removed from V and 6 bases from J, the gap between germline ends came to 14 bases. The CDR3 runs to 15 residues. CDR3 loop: CASSLRGQGRNIQYF. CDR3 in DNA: TGTGCCAGCAGTTTACGGGGCCAGGGGAGAAACATTCAGTACTTC.

In nucleotides, the CDR3 is TGTGCCAGCAGCGAGGACATATCCCAAGAGACCCAGTACTTC. Translating gives CASSEDISQETQYF. This sequence joins TRBV7-9 and TRBJ2-5; TRBD1 might be the D (5 bases). The CDR3 contains 14 residues. Germline V gene data show CDR1 as SEHNR and CDR2 as FQNEAQ (reference sequence). Trimming took off 5 bases at V and 1 base at J, with 11 bases between the two ends.

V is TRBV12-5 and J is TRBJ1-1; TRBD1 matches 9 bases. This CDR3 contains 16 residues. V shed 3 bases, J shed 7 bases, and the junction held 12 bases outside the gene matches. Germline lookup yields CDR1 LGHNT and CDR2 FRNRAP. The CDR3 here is CASGFLTGGKGGEAFF. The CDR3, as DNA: TGTGCTAGTGGTTTCTTGACAGGGGGTAAAGGCGGTGAAGCTTTCTTT.

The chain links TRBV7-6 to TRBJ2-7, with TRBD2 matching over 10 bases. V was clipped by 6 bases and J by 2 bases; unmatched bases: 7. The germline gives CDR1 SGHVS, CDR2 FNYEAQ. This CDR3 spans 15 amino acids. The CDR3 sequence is CASSPSGGIPYEQYF. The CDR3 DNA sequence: TGTGCCAGCAGTCCTAGCGGGGGAATACCCTACGAGCAGTACTTC.